This T cell receptor beta chain was sequenced during a study of OX40 agonist ivuxolimab in advanced cancers. At the level of the study: The dose-escalation cohort was roughly 84% male, with a mean age of 60 years, ranging about 23 to 80. Partial responses were seen in three patients, one with hepatocellular carcinoma and two with cutaneous melanoma.

Per germline, CDR1 MGHRA and CDR2 YSYEKL. Losses at the gene ends were 1 base for V and 4 bases for J; bases not matched to a gene: 6. The CDR3 totals 15 residues. Profiling relied on immunoSEQ multiplex PCR, and the TCRdb table lists in-frame clones only, not all of them. The sample includes roughly 80,000 clones, 80% to 90% seen only once; the top ten take 1.9%. This clone was seen only a few times. The clonotype was recovered from an adult with an advanced solid tumor such as melanoma, head and neck, liver or kidney cancer. The source was CD4+ or CD8+ T cells sorted from blood, collected in a trial of the OX40 agonist ivuxolimab. This chain uses TRBV4-1 with TRBJ1-1, with 7 nucleotides matching TRBD1. This chain's CDR3 is CASSQADRVGTEAFF. The CDR3 DNA reads TGCGCCAGCAGCCAAGCCGACAGGGTTGGCACTGAAGCTTTCTTT.